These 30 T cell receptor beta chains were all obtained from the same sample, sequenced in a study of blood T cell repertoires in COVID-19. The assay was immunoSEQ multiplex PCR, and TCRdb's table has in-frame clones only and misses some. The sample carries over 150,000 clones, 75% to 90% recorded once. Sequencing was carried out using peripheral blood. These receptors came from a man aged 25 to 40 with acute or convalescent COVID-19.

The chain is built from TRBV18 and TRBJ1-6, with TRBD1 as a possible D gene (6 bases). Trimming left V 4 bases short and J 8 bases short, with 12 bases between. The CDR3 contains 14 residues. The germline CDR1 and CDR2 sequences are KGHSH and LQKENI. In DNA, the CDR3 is TGTGCCAGCTCACAGGACAGACAATATTCACCCCTCCACTTT. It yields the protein CASSQDRQYSPLHF.

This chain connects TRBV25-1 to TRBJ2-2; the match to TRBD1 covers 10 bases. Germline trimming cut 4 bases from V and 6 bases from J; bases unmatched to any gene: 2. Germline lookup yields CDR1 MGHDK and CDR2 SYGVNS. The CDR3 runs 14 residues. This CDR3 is CASSATGGPGELFF. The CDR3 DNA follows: TGTGCCAGCAGTGCGACAGGGGGCCCCGGGGAGCTGTTTTTT.

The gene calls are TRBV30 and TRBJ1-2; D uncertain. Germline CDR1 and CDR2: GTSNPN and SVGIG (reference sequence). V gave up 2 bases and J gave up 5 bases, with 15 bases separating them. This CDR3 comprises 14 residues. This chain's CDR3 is CAWSKRHQLYGYTF. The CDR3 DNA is TGTGCCTGGAGTAAAAGACACCAATTGTATGGCTACACCTTC.

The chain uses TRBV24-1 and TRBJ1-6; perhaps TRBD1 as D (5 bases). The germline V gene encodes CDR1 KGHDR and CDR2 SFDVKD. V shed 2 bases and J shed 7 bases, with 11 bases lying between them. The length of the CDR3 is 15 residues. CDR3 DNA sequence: TGTGCCACCAGTGATTCAAAGGGGCCGAATTCACCCCTCCACTTT. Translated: CATSDSKGPNSPLHF.

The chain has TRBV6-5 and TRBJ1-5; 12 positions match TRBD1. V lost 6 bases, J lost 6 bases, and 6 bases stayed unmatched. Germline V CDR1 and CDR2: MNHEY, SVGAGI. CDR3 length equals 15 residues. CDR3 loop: CASSLGQGATQPQHF. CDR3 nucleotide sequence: TGTGCCAGCAGCCTGGGACAGGGGGCGACTCAGCCCCAGCATTTT.

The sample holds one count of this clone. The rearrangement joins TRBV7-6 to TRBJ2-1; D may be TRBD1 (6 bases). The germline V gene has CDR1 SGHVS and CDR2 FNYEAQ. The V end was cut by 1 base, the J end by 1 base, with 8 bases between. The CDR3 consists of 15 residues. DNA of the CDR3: TGTGCCAGCAGCTTAGACAGGGCTTCCTACAATGAGCAGTTCTTC. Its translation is CASSLDRASYNEQFF.

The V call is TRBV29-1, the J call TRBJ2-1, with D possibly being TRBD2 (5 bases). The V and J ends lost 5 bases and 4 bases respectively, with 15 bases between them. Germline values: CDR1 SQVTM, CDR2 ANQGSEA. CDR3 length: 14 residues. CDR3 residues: CSVPRTGFYNEQFF. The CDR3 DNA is TGCAGCGTTCCAAGAACGGGATTTTACAATGAGCAGTTCTTC.

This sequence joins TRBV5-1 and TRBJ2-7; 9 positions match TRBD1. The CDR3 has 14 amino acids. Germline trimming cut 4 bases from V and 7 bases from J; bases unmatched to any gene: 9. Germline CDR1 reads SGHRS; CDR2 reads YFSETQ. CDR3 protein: CASSLGDRAGEQYF. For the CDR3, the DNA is TGCGCCAGCAGCCTGGGGGACAGGGCAGGGGAGCAGTACTTC.

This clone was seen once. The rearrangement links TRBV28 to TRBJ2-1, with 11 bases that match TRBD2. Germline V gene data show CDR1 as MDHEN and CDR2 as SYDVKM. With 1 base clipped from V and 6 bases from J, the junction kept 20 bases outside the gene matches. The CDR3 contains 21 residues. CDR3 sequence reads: CASSLSSRGLAGGSRANEQFF. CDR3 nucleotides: TGTGCCAGCAGTTTATCGTCAAGAGGGCTAGCGGGAGGCTCGAGAGCCAATGAGCAGTTCTTC.

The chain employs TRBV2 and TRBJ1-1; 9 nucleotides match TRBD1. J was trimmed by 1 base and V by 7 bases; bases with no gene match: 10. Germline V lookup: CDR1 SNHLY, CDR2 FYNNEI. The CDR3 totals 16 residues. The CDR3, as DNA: TGTGCCAGCATTCTCTCCTCGGACAGGGGGAACACTGAAGCTTTCTTT. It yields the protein CASILSSDRGNTEAFF.

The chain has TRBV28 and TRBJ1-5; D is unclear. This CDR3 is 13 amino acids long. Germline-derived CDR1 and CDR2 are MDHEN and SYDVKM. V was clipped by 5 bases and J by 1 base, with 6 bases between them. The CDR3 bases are TGTGCCAGCAGTGGCAGGAGCAATCAGCCCCAGCATTTT. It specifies CASSGRSNQPQHF.

The CDR3 DNA reads as TGTGCCACCAGTGATTCGGGGACAGCCTCGCGGAATGGCTACACCTTC. Translated, it gives CATSDSGTASRNGYTF. This chain connects TRBV24-1 to TRBJ1-2, with 7 bases fitting TRBD1. With 2 bases clipped from V and 6 bases from J, the junction kept 11 bases outside the gene matches. Germline CDR1 KGHDR, CDR2 SFDVKD. This CDR3 has 16 residues.

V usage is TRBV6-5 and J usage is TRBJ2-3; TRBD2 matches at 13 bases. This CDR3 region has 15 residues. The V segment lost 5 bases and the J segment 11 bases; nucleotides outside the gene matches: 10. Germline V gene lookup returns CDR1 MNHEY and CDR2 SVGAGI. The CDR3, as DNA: TGTGCCAGCAGTCCAACCACTAGCGGGGGGGGAGGGCAGTATTTT. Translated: CASSPTTSGGGGQYF.

CDR3 residues: CASSVQGTSYGYTF. CDR3 sequence (DNA): TGTGCCAGCAGCGTACAGGGAACCTCCTATGGCTACACCTTC. The chain joins TRBV9 to TRBJ1-2; weak D call: TRBD1 (5 bases). V was clipped by 1 base and J by 4 bases, with 11 bases between them. The germline V gene has CDR1 SGDLS and CDR2 YYNGEE. The CDR3 length is 14 residues.

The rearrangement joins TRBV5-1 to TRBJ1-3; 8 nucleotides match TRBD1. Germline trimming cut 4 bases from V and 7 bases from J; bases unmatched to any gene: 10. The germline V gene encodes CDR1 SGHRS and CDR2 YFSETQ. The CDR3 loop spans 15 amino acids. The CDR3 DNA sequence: TGCGCCAGCAGCCCCGGATGGACAGGGAGCAACACCATATATTTT. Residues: CASSPGWTGSNTIYF. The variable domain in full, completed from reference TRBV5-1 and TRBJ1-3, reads KAGVTQTPRYLIKTRGQQVTLSCSPISGHRSVSWYQQTPGQGLQFLFEYFSETQRNKGNFPGRFSGRQFSNSRSEMNVSTLELGDSALYLCASSPGWTGSNTIYFGEGSWLTVV.

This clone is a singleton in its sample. The CDR3 loop reads CASSPYTPQISNQPQHF. In nucleotides, the CDR3 is TGTGCCAGCAGTCCGTACACACCCCAAATTAGCAATCAGCCCCAGCATTTT. The V and J genes are TRBV28 and TRBJ1-5; D unresolved. Trimming stripped 5 bases from V and 0 bases from J, with 17 bases between. The CDR3 is 17 amino acids. CDR1 is MDHEN, CDR2 SYDVKM, per germline.

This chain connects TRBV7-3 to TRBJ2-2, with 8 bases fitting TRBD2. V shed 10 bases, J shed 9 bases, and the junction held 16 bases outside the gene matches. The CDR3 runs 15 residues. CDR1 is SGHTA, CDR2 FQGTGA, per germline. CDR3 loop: CATPVIGGVRRELFF. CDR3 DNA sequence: TGTGCCACCCCGGTCATCGGGGGGGTCCGACGGGAGCTGTTTTTT. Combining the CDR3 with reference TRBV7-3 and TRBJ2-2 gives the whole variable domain GAGVSQTPSNKVTEKGKYVELRCDPISGHTALYWYRQSLGQGPEFLIYFQGTGAADDSGLPNDRFFAVRPEGSVSTLKIQRTERGDSAVYLCATPVIGGVRRELFFGEGSRLTVL.

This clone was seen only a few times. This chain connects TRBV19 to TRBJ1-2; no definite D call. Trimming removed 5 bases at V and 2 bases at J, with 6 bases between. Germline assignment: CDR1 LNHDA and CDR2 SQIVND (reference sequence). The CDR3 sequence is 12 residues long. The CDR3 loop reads CASSRGNYGYTF. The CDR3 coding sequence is TGTGCCAGTAGTCGGGGAAACTATGGCTACACCTTC.

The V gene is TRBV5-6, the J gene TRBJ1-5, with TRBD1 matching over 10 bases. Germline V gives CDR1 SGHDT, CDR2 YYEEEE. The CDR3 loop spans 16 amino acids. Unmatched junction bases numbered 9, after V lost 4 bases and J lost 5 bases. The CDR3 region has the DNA TGTGCCAGCAGCGCCGGGGACAGGGGCAATGATCAGCCCCAGCATTTT. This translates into CASSAGDRGNDQPQHF.

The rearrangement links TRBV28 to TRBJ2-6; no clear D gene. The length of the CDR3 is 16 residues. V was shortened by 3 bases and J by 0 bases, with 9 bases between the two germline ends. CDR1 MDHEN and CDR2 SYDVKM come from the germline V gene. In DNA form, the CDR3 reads TGTGCCAGCAGTTTGGTACAGTTCTCTGGGGCCAACGTCCTGACTTTC. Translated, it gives CASSLVQFSGANVLTF. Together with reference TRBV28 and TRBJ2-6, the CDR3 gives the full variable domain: DVKVTQSSRYLVKRTGEKVFLECVQDMDHENMFWYRQDPGLGLRLIYFSYDVKMKEKGDIPEGYSVSREKKERFSLILESASTNQTSMYLCASSLVQFSGANVLTFGAGSRLTVL.

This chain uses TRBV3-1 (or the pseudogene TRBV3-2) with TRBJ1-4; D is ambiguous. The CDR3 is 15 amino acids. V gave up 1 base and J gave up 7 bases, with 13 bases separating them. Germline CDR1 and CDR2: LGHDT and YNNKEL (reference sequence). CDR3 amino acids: CASSQVAPRGEKLFF. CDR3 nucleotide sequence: TGTGCCAGCAGCCAAGTGGCTCCCCGGGGTGAAAAACTGTTTTTT.

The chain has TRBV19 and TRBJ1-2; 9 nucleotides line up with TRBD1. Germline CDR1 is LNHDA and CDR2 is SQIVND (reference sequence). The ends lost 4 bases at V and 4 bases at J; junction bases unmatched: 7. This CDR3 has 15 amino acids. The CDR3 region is CASSTRQGVSYGYTF. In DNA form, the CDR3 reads TGTGCCAGTAGTACCCGACAGGGGGTTAGCTATGGCTACACCTTC.

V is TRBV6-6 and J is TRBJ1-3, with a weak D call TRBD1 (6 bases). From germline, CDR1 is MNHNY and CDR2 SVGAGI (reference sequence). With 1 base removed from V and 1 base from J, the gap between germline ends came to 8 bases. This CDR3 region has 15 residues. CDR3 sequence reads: CASSYLQGSGNTIYF. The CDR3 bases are TGTGCCAGCAGTTACTTACAGGGTTCTGGAAACACCATATATTTT.

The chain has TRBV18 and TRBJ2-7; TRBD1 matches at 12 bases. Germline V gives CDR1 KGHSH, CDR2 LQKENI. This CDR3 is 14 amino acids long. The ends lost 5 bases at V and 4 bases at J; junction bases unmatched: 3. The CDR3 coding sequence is TGTGCCAGCTCAGGGGGACAGGGGGCTTACGAGCAGTACTTC. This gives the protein CASSGGQGAYEQYF.

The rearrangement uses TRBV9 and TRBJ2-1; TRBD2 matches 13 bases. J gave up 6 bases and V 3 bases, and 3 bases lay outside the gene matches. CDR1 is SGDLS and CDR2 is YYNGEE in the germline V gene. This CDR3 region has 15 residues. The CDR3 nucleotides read TGTGCCAGCAGCGAGGGACTAGCGGGGACCAATGAGCAGTTCTTC. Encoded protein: CASSEGLAGTNEQFF.

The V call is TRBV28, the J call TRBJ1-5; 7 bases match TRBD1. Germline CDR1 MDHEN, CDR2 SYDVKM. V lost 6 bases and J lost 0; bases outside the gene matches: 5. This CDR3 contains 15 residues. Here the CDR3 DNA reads TGTGCCAGCAGCGGGACAGTATATAGCAATCAGCCCCAGCATTTT. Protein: CASSGTVYSNQPQHF.

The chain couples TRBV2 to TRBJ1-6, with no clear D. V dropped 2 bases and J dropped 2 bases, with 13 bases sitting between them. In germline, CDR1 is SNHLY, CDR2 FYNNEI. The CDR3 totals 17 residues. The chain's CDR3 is CASSERRARAYNSPLHF. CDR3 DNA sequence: TGTGCCAGCAGTGAACGGCGGGCGCGGGCCTATAATTCACCCCTCCACTTT.

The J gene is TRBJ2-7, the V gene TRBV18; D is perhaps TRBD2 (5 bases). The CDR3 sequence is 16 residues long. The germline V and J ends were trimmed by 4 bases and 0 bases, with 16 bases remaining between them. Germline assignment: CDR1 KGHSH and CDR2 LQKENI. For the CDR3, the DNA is TGTGCCAGCTCACGACCCTCTAGCATTCGCTCCTACGAGCAGTACTTC. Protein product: CASSRPSSIRSYEQYF.

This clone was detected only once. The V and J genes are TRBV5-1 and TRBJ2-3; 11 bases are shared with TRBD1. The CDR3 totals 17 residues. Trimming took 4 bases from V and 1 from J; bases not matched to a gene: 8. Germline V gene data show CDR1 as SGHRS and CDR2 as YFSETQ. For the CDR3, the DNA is TGCGCCAGCAGCCCCGCCGGACAGGGGGCCGGCACAGATACGCAGTATTTT. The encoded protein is CASSPAGQGAGTDTQYF.

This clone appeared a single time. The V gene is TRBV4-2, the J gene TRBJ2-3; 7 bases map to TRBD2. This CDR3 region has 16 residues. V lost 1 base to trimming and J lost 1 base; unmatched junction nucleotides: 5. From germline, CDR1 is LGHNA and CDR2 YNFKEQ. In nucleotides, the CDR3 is TGTGCCAGCAGCCAAGGCTCGGCGGGGGGCACAGATACGCAGTATTTT. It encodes CASSQGSAGGTDTQYF.